Below, 27 T cell receptor beta chains from the same sample are listed, as sequenced in a study of sequential checkpoint blockade in melanoma. Treatment in this sample: randomized to nivolumab then ipilimumab (arm A) or the reverse (arm B). Libraries were prepared by immunoSEQ multiplex PCR; TCRdb keeps only in-frame clonotypes and omits some of them. The sample carries 9,500 to 15,000 clones, approximately 83% recorded once. The sequenced sample was CD8+ T cells sorted from blood (inferred from file names), obtained from a patient given nivolumab and ipilimumab in sequence. Source of these receptors: a human donor with melanoma.

The genes are TRBV29-1 and TRBJ2-1, with D perhaps TRBD2 (5 bases). Germline V gene lookup returns CDR1 SQVTM and CDR2 ANQGSEA. This CDR3 has 13 amino acids. The V gene lost 1 base and the J gene lost 2 bases, with 6 bases spanning the gap. The CDR3 here is CSVEGGTYNEQFF. The CDR3 DNA reads as TGCAGCGTTGAAGGAGGGACCTACAATGAGCAGTTCTTC.

The chain joins TRBV4-2 to TRBJ1-1; 7 nucleotides match TRBD1. The CDR3 consists of 15 residues. Germline V CDR1 and CDR2: LGHNA, YNFKEQ. Trimming removed 3 bases from V and 0 bases from J; junction bases left unmatched: 4. CDR3 loop: CASSQGDSMNTEAFF. DNA of the CDR3: TGTGCCAGCAGCCAGGGGGACAGCATGAACACTGAAGCTTTCTTT.

This clone was observed a few times. V usage is TRBV7-9 and J usage is TRBJ2-1; D might be TRBD2 (6 bases). Germline CDR1 and CDR2: SEHNR and FQNEAQ (reference sequence). CDR3 length: 17 amino acids. Between the trimmed V and J ends, which lost 4 bases and 1 base, there was a span of 17 bases. CDR3 DNA sequence: TGTGCCAGCAGCTCATCTCGCAGTGGGGGGTCCTACAATGAGCAGTTCTTC. Translation: CASSSSRSGGSYNEQFF.

This clone was recorded a few times. The genes are TRBV10-1 and TRBJ1-1, with TRBD1 matching 9 bases. CDR1 is WNHNN, CDR2 SYGVQD, per germline (reference sequence). This CDR3 spans 12 amino acids. J was trimmed by 10 bases and V by 5 bases; bases with no gene match: 5. The CDR3 here is CASSLGTGPAFF. The DNA for the CDR3 is TGCGCCAGCAGTTTGGGGACAGGGCCAGCTTTCTTT.

This rearrangement joins TRBV5-6 to TRBJ1-2; weak D call: TRBD1 (6 bases). Looked up from germline, CDR1 is SGHDT and CDR2 is YYEEEE. The V gene lost 0 bases and the J gene lost 4 bases, with 10 bases spanning the gap. CDR3 length: 14 residues. The CDR3 loop is CASSLGLDSYGYTF. The CDR3 coding sequence is TGTGCCAGCAGCTTGGGTCTGGACAGCTATGGCTACACCTTC.

The V call is TRBV6-6, the J call TRBJ2-7; TRBD1 matches 8 bases. The ends lost 0 bases at V and 3 bases at J; junction bases unmatched: 4. The germline gives CDR1 MNHNY, CDR2 SVGAGI (reference sequence). The CDR3 is 15 amino acids. The CDR3 spells CASSYSGDRGYEQYF. In DNA, the CDR3 is TGTGCCAGCAGTTACTCTGGCGACAGGGGCTACGAGCAGTACTTC.

The gene calls are TRBV14 and TRBJ2-1, with TRBD2 identical over 11 bases. The CDR3 is made up of 16 amino acids. V shed 2 bases and J 4 bases; nucleotides not matched to a gene: 4. The germline V gene has CDR1 SGHDN and CDR2 FVKESK. CDR3 in amino acids: CASSQMGLAEYNEQFF. DNA of the CDR3: TGTGCCAGCAGCCAAATGGGACTAGCGGAGTACAATGAGCAGTTCTTC.

The rearrangement joins TRBV30 to TRBJ2-5, with a possible D match to TRBD2 (5 bases). TRBJ2-7 matches the DNA end more closely, so the J call is doubtful. The CDR3 runs to 14 residues. The germline CDR1 and CDR2 sequences are GTSNPN and SVGIG (reference sequence). CDR3 sequence: CAWSVRLSVYEQYF. CDR3 nucleotides: TGTGCCTGGAGTGTACGACTATCCGTTTACGAGCAGTACTTC.

The chain links TRBV13 to TRBJ2-2; D may be TRBD1 (5 bases). Germline V gene data show CDR1 as PRHDT and CDR2 as FYEKMQ (reference sequence). The CDR3 has 14 residues. Trimming removed 5 bases at V and 1 base at J, with 8 bases between. The CDR3 reads CASSQGRNTGELFF. For the CDR3, the DNA is TGTGCCAGCAGCCAGGGAAGGAACACCGGGGAGCTGTTTTTT.

The rearrangement links TRBV29-1 to TRBJ2-1; D might be TRBD1 (6 bases). Per the germline V gene, CDR1 is SQVTM and CDR2 is ANQGSEA. The germline V and J ends were trimmed by 6 bases and 7 bases, with 13 bases remaining between them. This CDR3 comprises 12 residues. The CDR3 sequence is CSVPVGGNEQFF. The CDR3 DNA is TGCAGCGTCCCCGTAGGGGGAAATGAGCAGTTCTTC.

The chain recombines TRBV4-3 with TRBJ2-7; TRBD1 matches at 10 bases. CDR1 is LGHNA and CDR2 is YSLEER in the germline V gene. V was pared by 2 bases and J by 3 bases, with 1 base of the junction left unmatched. The CDR3 is made up of 14 amino acids. The CDR3 is CASSQWTGGYEQYF. As DNA, the CDR3 is TGCGCCAGCAGCCAATGGACAGGGGGCTACGAGCAGTACTTC.

Only one count was recorded for this clone. The chain has TRBV19 and TRBJ1-2; 8 nucleotides line up with TRBD1. The CDR3 covers 14 residues. Unmatched junction bases numbered 3, after V lost 2 bases and J lost 4 bases. Germline assignment: CDR1 LNHDA and CDR2 SQIVND (reference sequence). CDR3 in amino acids: CASSIQGARYGYTF. The CDR3 coding sequence is TGTGCCAGTAGTATACAGGGGGCCCGCTATGGCTACACCTTC.

V gene TRBV28 combines with J gene TRBJ2-3; 10 nucleotides line up with TRBD2. The CDR3 runs 15 residues. CDR1 and CDR2 (germline): MDHEN, SYDVKM. Trimming removed 7 bases from V and 6 bases from J; junction bases left unmatched: 10. The DNA for the CDR3 is TGTGCCAGCACCTTAAGAGCGGGGGGGCGTGATACGCAGTATTTT. Translation: CASTLRAGGRDTQYF.

This sequence joins TRBV6-5 and TRBJ1-2; 7 bases are a match to TRBD1. Per germline, CDR1 MNHEY and CDR2 SVGAGI. This CDR3 spans 16 amino acids. V lost 2 bases, J lost 6 bases, and 12 bases stayed unmatched. The CDR3 region has the DNA TGTGCCAGCAGTTACAGTGGATTAGGGACAGCCGATGGCTACACCTTC. This gives the protein CASSYSGLGTADGYTF.

The chain joins TRBV28 to TRBJ1-6, with no clear D. Trimming cost V 6 bases and J 0 bases, with 9 bases left between them. This CDR3 has 15 amino acids. CDR1 MDHEN and CDR2 SYDVKM come from the germline V gene. CDR3 amino acids: CASREVGSYNSPLHF. The CDR3 DNA is TGTGCCAGCAGGGAGGTGGGCTCCTATAATTCACCCCTCCACTTT.

The chain uses TRBV18 and TRBJ2-7, with TRBD2 matching 7 bases. CDR1 is KGHSH and CDR2 is LQKENI in the germline V gene. CDR3 length: 17 residues. J was trimmed by 0 bases and V by 1 base; bases with no gene match: 9. The CDR3 region is CASSPRGDYPPSYEQYF. CDR3 coding DNA: TGTGCCAGCTCACCACGGGGGGACTATCCCCCCTCCTACGAGCAGTACTTC.

The chain recombines TRBV4-3 with TRBJ1-4, with D unclear. The CDR3 sequence is 16 residues long. In germline, CDR1 is LGHNA, CDR2 YSLEER. The germline V and J ends were trimmed by 0 bases and 4 bases, with 12 bases remaining between them. CDR3 nucleotide sequence: TGCGCCAGCAGCCAAGAATTGGGTCGAGGTAATGAAAAACTGTTTTTT. It is translated as CASSQELGRGNEKLFF.

The rearrangement joins TRBV29-1 to TRBJ2-1; D call uncertain. Germline loops: CDR1 SQVTM, CDR2 ANQGSEA. Trimming took 4 bases from V and 2 from J, leaving 9 bases between them. The CDR3 totals 13 residues. The CDR3 coding sequence is TGCAGCGTTGGGGTCACTACCTACAATGAGCAGTTCTTC. Translation gives CSVGVTTYNEQFF.

The J gene is TRBJ1-6, the V gene TRBV2; TRBD1 might be the D (6 bases). Between the trimmed V and J ends, which lost 1 base and 7 bases, there was a span of 14 bases. The CDR3 contains 16 residues. Germline-derived CDR1 and CDR2 are SNHLY and FYNNEI. CDR3 DNA sequence: TGTGCCAGCAGTGAAGGGCAGGGGTCGGGGAATTCACCCCTCCACTTT. This gives the protein CASSEGQGSGNSPLHF.

In its sample, this clone is medium-sized. The rearrangement joins TRBV27 to TRBJ1-2; 10 bases match TRBD1. The germline CDR1 and CDR2 sequences are MNHEY and SMNVEV (reference sequence). With V trimmed by 5 bases and J by 4 bases, 13 bases remained unmatched. The CDR3 covers 17 residues. The CDR3 sequence is CASSDGTGEGIGYGYTF. In DNA, the CDR3 is TGTGCCAGCAGTGACGGGACAGGGGAAGGAATTGGCTATGGCTACACCTTC.

V usage is TRBV21-1 and J usage is TRBJ2-5; TRBD1 was called by the table and not checked on the DNA. TRBV21-1 is termed a pseudogene. The CDR3 runs 17 residues. The CDR3 coding sequence is TGTGCCAGCAGCAAAAAGGAGGCAGGGGGCGCCCAAGAGACCCAGTACTTC. Translation gives CASSKKEAGGAQETQYF.

The chain couples TRBV5-4 to TRBJ2-1; tentatively, D is TRBD2 (7 bases). V gave up 5 bases and J gave up 0 bases, with 15 bases separating them. The CDR3 has 16 residues. Germline CDR1 reads SGHNT; CDR2 reads YYREEE (reference sequence). The CDR3 region has the DNA TGTGCCAGCAGTCCCGAGCGGGGACACTCCTACAATGAGCAGTTCTTC. This gives the protein CASSPERGHSYNEQFF.

The gene calls are TRBV4-1 and TRBJ1-5; 7 bases agree with TRBD1. CDR1 and CDR2 (germline): MGHRA, YSYEKL. Germline trimming cut 0 bases from V and 2 bases from J; bases unmatched to any gene: 1. CDR3 size: 15 residues. The CDR3 sequence: CASSQDTGGNQPQHF. DNA for the CDR3: TGCGCCAGCAGCCAAGACACAGGGGGCAATCAGCCCCAGCATTTT.

The chain carries TRBV29-1 and TRBJ1-1; D is possibly TRBD1 (6 bases). There are 15 residues in the CDR3. The V end was cut by 4 bases, the J end by 3 bases, with 18 bases between. The germline gives CDR1 SQVTM, CDR2 ANQGSEA. CDR3 nucleotides: TGCAGCGTTGCCGCAACGGGGGGCGCCGACACTGAAGCTTTCTTT. The encoded protein is CSVAATGGADTEAFF.

This rearrangement joins TRBV7-9 to TRBJ1-4; 7 bases agree with TRBD1. V gave up 6 bases and J gave up 8 bases; unmatched junction bases: 9. Germline V CDR1 and CDR2: SEHNR, FQNEAQ (reference sequence). CDR3 length: 14 amino acids. The CDR3 region has the DNA TGTGCCAGCAGTGGAGGGACAGAGGTGGAAAAACTGTTTTTT. This encodes CASSGGTEVEKLFF.

The chain combines TRBV4-1 with TRBJ2-7; the match to TRBD1 covers 7 bases. From germline, CDR1 is MGHRA and CDR2 YSYEKL. The CDR3 totals 14 residues. V was pared by 1 base and J by 5 bases, with 5 bases of the junction left unmatched. DNA for the CDR3: TGCGCCAGCAGCCAAGCGACAGGGCGGGACGAGCAGTACTTC. This gives the protein CASSQATGRDEQYF.

This chain links TRBV29-1 with TRBJ2-7, with 7 bases aligning to TRBD2. CDR3 length equals 15 residues. Germline values: CDR1 SQVTM, CDR2 ANQGSEA. J lost 5 bases, V lost 1 base, and 11 bases had no gene match. The CDR3 loop reads CSVEVGGRGADEQYF. The CDR3 coding sequence is TGCAGCGTTGAAGTCGGGGGGAGAGGGGCTGACGAGCAGTACTTC.